What follows are 4 T cell receptor beta chains derived from one specimen sequenced in a study of T cell clonality in common variable immunodeficiency. Their specific antigens are unknown. Libraries were prepared by immunoSEQ multiplex PCR; TCRdb keeps only in-frame clonotypes and omits some of them. In all, the sample yields 15,000 to 16,000 clones. Study-wide points: In common variable immunodeficiency, TCR beta chains reportedly carried fewer deletions and N-nucleotide insertions.

The sample comprised peripheral blood mononuclear cells. Receptor source: a human donor with common variable immunodeficiency.

Concerning this clone itself: The read is 3 residues too short to cover the CDR3 end, so that end is filled in from the germline J gene. The chain has TRBV7-3 and TRBJ2-5; tentatively, D is TRBD2 (5 bases). This CDR3 spans 15 amino acids. Trimming stripped 6 bases from V and 5 bases from J, with 19 bases between. Germline V CDR1 and CDR2: SGHTA, FQGTGA. The CDR3 loop is CASSFAGGPGETQYF. The DNA read from the CDR3 is TGTGCCAGCAGTTTTGCTGGAGGCCCCGGGGAGACC.

Here the CDR3 reads CASSGGRQYEQFF. The sequenced CDR3 bases are TGTGCCAGCAGTGGGGGCAGGCAATATGAG. The chain carries TRBV6-1 and TRBJ2-1, with a weak D call TRBD1 (5 bases). Sequencing ends 3 residues short of the CDR3 end; the germline J gene provides the rest. The CDR3 has 13 residues. The germline V gene encodes CDR1 MNHNS and CDR2 SASEGT. Between the trimmed V and J ends, which lost 4 bases and 8 bases, there was a span of 12 bases.

As regards this clone: The CDR3 end lies 3 residues beyond the end of the read and is filled in from the germline J gene. V and J are TRBV7-3 and TRBJ2-3; D gene unclear. Germline V lookup: CDR1 SGHTA, CDR2 FQGTGA. The CDR3 runs to 12 residues. V was pared by 4 bases and J by 4 bases, with 6 bases between. The covered CDR3 bases are TGTGCCAGCAGCTCTGCGTCAGATACG. It translates to CASSSASDT. The full CDR3 sequence reads CASSSASDTQYF.

A note on this clone: The read halts 3 residues ahead of the CDR3 end, with the missing end drawn from the germline J gene. V and J are TRBV19 and TRBJ2-1; 14 positions agree with TRBD2. V lost 3 bases to trimming and J lost 2 bases; unmatched junction nucleotides: 6. CDR1 and CDR2 from the germline V gene are LNHDA and SQIVND (reference sequence). The CDR3 runs 18 residues. The CDR3: CASSMTSGGAFPYNEQFF. The CDR3 DNA, read in part, is TGTGCCAGTAGTATGACTAGCGGGGGGGCTTTTCCCTACAATGAG.